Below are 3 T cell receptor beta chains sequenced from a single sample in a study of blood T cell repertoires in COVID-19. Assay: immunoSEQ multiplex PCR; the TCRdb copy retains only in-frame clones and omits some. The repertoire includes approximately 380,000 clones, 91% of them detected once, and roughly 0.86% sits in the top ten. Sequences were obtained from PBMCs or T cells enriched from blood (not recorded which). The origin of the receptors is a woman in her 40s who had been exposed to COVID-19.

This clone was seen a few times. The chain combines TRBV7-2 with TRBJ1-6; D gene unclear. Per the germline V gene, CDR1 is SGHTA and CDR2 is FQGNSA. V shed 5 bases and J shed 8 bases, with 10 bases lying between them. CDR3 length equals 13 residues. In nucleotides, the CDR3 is TGTGCCAGCAGCCCAGGCTTTGATTCACCCCTCCACTTT. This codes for CASSPGFDSPLHF. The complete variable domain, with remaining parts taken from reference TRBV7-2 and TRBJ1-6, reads GAGVSQSPSNKVTEKGKDVELRCDPISGHTALYWYRQSLGQGLEFLIYFQGNSAPDKSGLPSDRFSAERTGGSVSTLTIQRTQQEDSAVYLCASSPGFDSPLHFGNGTRLTVT.

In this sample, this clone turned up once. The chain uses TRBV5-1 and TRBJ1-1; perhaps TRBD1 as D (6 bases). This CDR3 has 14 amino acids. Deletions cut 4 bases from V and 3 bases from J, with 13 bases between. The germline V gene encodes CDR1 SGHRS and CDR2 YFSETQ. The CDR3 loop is CASSHRDRYTEAFF. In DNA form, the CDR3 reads TGCGCCAGCAGCCACAGGGACCGCTACACTGAAGCTTTCTTT.

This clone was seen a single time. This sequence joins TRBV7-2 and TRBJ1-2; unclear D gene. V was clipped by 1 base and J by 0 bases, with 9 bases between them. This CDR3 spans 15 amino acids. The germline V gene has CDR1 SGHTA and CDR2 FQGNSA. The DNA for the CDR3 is TGTGCCAGCAGCTTAGAAGCCGGAGCTAACTATGGCTACACCTTC. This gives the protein CASSLEAGANYGYTF.